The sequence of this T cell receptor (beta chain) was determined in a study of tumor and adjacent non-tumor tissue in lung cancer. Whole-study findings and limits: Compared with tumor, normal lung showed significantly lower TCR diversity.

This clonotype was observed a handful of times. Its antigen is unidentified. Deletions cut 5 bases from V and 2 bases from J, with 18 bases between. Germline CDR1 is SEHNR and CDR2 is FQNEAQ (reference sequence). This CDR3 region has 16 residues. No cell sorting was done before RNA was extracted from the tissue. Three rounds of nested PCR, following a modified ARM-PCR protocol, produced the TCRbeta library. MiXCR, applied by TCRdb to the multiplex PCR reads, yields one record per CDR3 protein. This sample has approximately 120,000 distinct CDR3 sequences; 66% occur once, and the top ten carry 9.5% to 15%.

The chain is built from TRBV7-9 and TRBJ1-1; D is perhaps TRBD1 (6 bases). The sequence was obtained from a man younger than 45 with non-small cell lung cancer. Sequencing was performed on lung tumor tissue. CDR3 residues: CASSPRGVGANTEAFF. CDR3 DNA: TGTGCCAGCAGCCCGAGGGGCGTGGGGGCAAACACTGAAGCTTTCTTT.